A single sample is the source of the 3 T cell receptor beta chains below, sequenced in a study of memory CD4+ T cells and cytomegalovirus serostatus. The sort gate was single viable CD3+CD4+CD8-CD45RO+ cells for memory CD4+ T cells. Sequenced by immunoSEQ multiplex PCR; TCRdb stores in-frame clones only, minus some. This sample carries some 48,000 clones, about 73% of them seen once, and the ten largest clones take approximately 0.7%. Sample: memory CD4+ T cells from blood. These receptors all come from an adult in good health and CMV-seronegative.

This clone appeared a few times. J is TRBJ1-1 and V is TRBV11-3; D is undetermined. Per the germline V gene, CDR1 is SGHNT and CDR2 is YENEEA. The CDR3 runs to 13 residues. V gave up 3 bases and J gave up 1 base, with 6 bases separating them. This chain's CDR3 is CASSLGENTEAFF. In DNA, the CDR3 is TGTGCCAGCAGCTTGGGAGAGAACACTGAAGCTTTCTTT.

The rearrangement joins TRBV5-4 to TRBJ2-3; 11 positions match TRBD2. Germline CDR1 reads SGHNT; CDR2 reads YYREEE (reference sequence). J gave up 2 bases and V 4 bases, and 12 bases lay outside the gene matches. CDR3 length: 18 amino acids. The DNA for the CDR3 is TGTGCCAGCAGCCCTACTGGGCGACTAGCGGGATCCACAGATACGCAGTATTTT. Its protein product is CASSPTGRLAGSTDTQYF.

This clone showed up just a few times. This sequence joins TRBV9 and TRBJ2-7; TRBD1 might be the D (5 bases). Germline V gives CDR1 SGDLS, CDR2 YYNGEE. V shed 3 bases and J shed 1 base, with 17 bases lying between them. The CDR3 totals 16 residues. In DNA, the CDR3 is TGTGCCAGCAGCGGGTCTCTGACAGCGCGATCCTACGAGCAGTACTTC. Amino acid sequence: CASSGSLTARSYEQYF.